This T cell receptor (beta chain) was recovered during a study of shared clonotypes between healthy human individuals. Germline lookup yields CDR1 MNHEY and CDR2 SMNVEV (reference sequence). The CDR3 has 12 residues. The ends were cut back, 2 bases at V and 8 bases at J, with 7 bases in the middle. The naive CD8 population came from CD45RO-negative cells selected for CCR7, without terminally differentiated effector memory CD45RA+ cells. This table comes from immunoSEQ multiplex PCR, and its TCRdb copy is limited to in-frame clones, with some not included. The sample holds about 680,000 clones, roughly 94% seen once.

Sequenced input: naive CD8+ T cells sorted from blood. This receptor was identified in a man aged 25 to 45 in good health. V gene TRBV27 combines with J gene TRBJ2-1; D uncertain. CDR3 amino acids: CASSLNGHEQFF. Written as DNA, the CDR3 is TGTGCCAGCAGTTTAAACGGGCATGAGCAGTTCTTC.